The clone carrying this T cell receptor (beta chain) was detected many times. The CDR3 spans 16 residues. The V end was cut by 4 bases, the J end by 6 bases, with 19 bases between. The germline V gene has CDR1 LGHDT and CDR2 YNNKEL (reference sequence). This entry is derived from a study of T cells in Graves' hyperthyroidism and ophthalmopathy. Template material for amplifying TCR beta CDR3 regions consisted of RNA transcripts. First-round RT-PCR of the TCR CDR3 relied on the HTBI primer set. Each CDR3 protein gets one entry after TCRdb re-called the multiplex PCR reads with MiXCR. This table holds fewer than 450,000 distinct CDR3 sequences, approximately 14% found once.

The sequence was collected from a woman aged 60 to 75 with Graves' ophthalmopathy. The rearrangement joins TRBV3-1 to TRBJ2-4; D remains unclear. Sequenced input: blood. CDR3 sequence (DNA): TGTGCCAGCAGCCCCCACCCTGCCAGAAATCCAAACATTCAGTACTTC. Protein sequence: CASSPHPARNPNIQYF.